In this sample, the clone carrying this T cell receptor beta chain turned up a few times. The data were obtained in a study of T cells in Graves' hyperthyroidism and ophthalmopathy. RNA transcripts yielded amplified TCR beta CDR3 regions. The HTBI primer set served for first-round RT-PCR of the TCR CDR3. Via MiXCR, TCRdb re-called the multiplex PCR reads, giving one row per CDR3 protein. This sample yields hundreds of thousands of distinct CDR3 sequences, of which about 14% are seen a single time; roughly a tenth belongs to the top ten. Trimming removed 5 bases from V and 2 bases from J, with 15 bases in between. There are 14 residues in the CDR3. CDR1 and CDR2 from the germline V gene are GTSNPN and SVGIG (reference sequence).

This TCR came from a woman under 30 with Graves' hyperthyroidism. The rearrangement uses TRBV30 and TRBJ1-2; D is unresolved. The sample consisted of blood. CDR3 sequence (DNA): TGTGCCTGGGGGCCATTCCTTTTAAACTATGGCTACACCTTC. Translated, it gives CAWGPFLLNYGYTF.